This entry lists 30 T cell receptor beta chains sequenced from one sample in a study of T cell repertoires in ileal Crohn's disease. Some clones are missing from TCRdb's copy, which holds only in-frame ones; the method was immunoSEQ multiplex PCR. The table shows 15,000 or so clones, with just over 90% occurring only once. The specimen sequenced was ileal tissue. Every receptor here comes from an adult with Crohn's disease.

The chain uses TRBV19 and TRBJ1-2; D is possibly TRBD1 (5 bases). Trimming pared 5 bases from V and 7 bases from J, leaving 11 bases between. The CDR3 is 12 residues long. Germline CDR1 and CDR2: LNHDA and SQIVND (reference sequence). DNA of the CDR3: TGTGCCAGTAGTGACAGAGGTGGTGGCTACACCTTC. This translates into CASSDRGGGYTF.

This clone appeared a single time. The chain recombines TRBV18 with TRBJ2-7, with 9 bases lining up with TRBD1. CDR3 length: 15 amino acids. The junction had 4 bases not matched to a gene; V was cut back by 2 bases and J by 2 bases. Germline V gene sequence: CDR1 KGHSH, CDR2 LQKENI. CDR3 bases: TGTGCCAGCTCACCAACCGGGACAGGGACCTACGAGCAGTACTTC. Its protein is CASSPTGTGTYEQYF.

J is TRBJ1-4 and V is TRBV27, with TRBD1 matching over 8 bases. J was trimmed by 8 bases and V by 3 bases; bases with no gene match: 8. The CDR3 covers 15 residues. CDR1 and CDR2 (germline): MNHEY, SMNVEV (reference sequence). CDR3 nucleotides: TGTGCCAGCAGTTTTACTGGACAGGGATCGGAAAAACTGTTTTTT. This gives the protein CASSFTGQGSEKLFF.

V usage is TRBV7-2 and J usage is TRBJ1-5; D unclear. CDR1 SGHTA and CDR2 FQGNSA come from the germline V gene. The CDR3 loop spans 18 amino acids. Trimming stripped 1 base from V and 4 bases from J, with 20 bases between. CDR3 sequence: CASSLDRLSEFENQPQHF. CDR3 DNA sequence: TGTGCCAGCAGCTTAGATCGCCTATCTGAATTTGAAAATCAGCCCCAGCATTTT. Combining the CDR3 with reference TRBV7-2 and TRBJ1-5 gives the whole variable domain GAGVSQSPSNKVTEKGKDVELRCDPISGHTALYWYRQSLGQGLEFLIYFQGNSAPDKSGLPSDRFSAERTGGSVSTLTIQRTQQEDSAVYLCASSLDRLSEFENQPQHFGDGTRLSIL.

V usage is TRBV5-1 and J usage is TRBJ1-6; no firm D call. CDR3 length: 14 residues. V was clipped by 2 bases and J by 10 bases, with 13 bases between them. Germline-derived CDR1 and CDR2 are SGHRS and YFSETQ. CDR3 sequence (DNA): TGCGCCAGCAGCTTCGGAGGTTTGGGCTCACCCCTCCACTTT. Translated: CASSFGGLGSPLHF.

This CDR3 reads CASSSAGIREQYF. The CDR3, as DNA: TGCGCCAGCAGCTCCGCCGGGATTCGGGAGCAGTACTTC. This chain uses TRBV5-1 with TRBJ2-7, with D maybe TRBD2 (5 bases). V was cut by 3 bases and J by 7 bases, with 14 bases left in between. CDR1 is SGHRS and CDR2 is YFSETQ in the germline V gene. The CDR3 extends over 13 amino acids.

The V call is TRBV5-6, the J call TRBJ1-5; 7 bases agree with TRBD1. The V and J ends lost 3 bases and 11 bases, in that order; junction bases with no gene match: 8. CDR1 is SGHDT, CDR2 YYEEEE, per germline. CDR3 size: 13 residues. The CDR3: CASSSWRTGAQHF. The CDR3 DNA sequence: TGTGCCAGCAGCTCATGGAGAACAGGGGCCCAGCATTTT.

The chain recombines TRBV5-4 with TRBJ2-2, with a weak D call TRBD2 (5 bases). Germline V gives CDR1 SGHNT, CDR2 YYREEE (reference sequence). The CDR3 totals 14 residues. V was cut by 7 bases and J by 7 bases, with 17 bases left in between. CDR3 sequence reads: CASSERPGGGELFF. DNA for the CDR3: TGTGCCAGCTCGGAGCGGCCTGGAGGCGGGGAGCTGTTTTTT. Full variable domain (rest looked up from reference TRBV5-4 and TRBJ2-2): ETGVTQSPTHLIKTRGQQVTLRCSSQSGHNTVSWYQQALGQGPQFIFQYYREEENGRGNFPPRFSGLQFPNYSSELNVNALELDDSALYLCASSERPGGGELFFGEGSRLTVL.

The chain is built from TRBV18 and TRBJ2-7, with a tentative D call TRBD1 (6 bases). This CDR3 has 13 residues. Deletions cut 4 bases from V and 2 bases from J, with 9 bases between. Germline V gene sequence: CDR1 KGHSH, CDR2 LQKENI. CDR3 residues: CASSRGQTYEQYF. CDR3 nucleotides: TGTGCCAGCTCACGCGGACAGACCTACGAGCAGTACTTC.

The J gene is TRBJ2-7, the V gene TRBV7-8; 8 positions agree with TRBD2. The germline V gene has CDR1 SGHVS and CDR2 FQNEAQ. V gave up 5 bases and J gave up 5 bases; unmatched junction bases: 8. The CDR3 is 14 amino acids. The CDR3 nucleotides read TGTGCCAGCAGCCCGAGCGGGGGTAGGAACGAGCAGTACTTC. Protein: CASSPSGGRNEQYF.

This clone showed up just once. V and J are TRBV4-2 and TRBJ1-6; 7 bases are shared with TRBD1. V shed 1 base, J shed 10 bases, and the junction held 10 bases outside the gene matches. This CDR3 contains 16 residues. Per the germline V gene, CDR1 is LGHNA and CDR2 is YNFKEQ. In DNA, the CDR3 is TGTGCCAGCAGCCAAGCGAGTTGGCAGGGGGGATCACCCCTCCACTTT. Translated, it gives CASSQASWQGGSPLHF.

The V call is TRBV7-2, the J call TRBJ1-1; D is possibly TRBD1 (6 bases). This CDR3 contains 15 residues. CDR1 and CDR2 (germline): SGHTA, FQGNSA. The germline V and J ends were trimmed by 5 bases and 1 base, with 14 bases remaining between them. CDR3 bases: TGTGCCAGCAGCACTCGACAGGTTCCGAACACTGAAGCTTTCTTT. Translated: CASSTRQVPNTEAFF.

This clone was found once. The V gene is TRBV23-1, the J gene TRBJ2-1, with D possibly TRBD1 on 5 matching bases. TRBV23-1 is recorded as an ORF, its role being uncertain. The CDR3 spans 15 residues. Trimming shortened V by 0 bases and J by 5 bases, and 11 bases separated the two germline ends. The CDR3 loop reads CASSQSRRVHNEQFF. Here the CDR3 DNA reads TGCGCCAGCAGTCAATCCCGCAGGGTGCACAATGAGCAGTTCTTC.

CDR3 sequence reads: CASGEQGVSVTQYF. In DNA, the CDR3 is TGTGCTAGTGGTGAACAGGGGGTCAGCGTGACCCAGTACTTC. This chain links TRBV12-5 with TRBJ2-5, with 8 positions matching TRBD1. Trimming removed 5 bases from V and 7 bases from J; junction bases left unmatched: 9. This CDR3 is 14 amino acids long. Germline CDR1 and CDR2: LGHNT and FRNRAP.

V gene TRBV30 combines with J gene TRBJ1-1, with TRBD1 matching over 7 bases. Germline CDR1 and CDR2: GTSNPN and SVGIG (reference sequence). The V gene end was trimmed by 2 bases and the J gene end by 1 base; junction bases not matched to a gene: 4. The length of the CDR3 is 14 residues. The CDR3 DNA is TGTGCCTGGAGTCAGGGGGTCCAGAACACTGAAGCTTTCTTT. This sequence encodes CAWSQGVQNTEAFF. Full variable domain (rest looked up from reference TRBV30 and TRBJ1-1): SQTIHQWPATLVQPVGSPLSLECTVEGTSNPNLYWYRQAAGRGLQLLFYSVGIGQISSEVPQNLSASRPQDRQFILSSKKLLLSDSGFYLCAWSQGVQNTEAFFGQGTRLTVV.

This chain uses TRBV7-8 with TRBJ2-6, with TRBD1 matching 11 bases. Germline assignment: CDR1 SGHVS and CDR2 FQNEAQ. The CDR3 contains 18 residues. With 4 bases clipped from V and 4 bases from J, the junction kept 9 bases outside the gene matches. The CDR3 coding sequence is TGTGCCAGCAGCTGGTGGACAGGGGGCGCTTCAGGGGCCAACGTCCTGACTTTC. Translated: CASSWWTGGASGANVLTF.

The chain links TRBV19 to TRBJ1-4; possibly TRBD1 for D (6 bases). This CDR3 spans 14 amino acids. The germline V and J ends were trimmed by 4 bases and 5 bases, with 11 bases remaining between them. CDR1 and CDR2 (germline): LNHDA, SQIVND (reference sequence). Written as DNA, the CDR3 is TGTGCCAGTAGTAGGGGACATAGGAATGAAAAACTGTTTTTT. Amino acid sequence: CASSRGHRNEKLFF.

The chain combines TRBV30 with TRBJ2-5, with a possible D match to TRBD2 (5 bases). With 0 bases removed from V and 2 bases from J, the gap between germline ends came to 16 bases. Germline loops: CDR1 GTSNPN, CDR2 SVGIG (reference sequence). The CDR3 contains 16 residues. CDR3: CAWSVLVGLTQETQYF. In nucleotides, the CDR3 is TGTGCCTGGAGTGTATTGGTAGGACTTACGCAAGAGACCCAGTACTTC.

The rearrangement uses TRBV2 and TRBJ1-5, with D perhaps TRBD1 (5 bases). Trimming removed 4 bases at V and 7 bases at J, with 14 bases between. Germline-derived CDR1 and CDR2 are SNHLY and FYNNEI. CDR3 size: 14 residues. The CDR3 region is CASSAHRSRQPQHF. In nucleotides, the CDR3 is TGTGCCAGCAGTGCCCACAGGAGTAGACAGCCCCAGCATTTT.

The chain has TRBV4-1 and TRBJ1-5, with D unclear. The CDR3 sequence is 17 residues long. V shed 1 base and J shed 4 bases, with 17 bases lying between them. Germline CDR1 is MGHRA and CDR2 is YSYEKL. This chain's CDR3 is CASSQVGVSRGNQPQHF. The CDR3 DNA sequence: TGCGCCAGCAGCCAAGTAGGCGTTTCTCGAGGAAATCAGCCCCAGCATTTT.

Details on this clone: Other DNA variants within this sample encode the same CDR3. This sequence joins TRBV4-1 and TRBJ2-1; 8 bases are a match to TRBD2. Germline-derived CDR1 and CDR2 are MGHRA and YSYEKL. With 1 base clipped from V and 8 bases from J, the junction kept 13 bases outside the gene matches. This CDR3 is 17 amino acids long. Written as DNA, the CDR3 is TGCGCCAGCAGCCAAGTCCCCCACGGCGGGGGGCCGGATGAGCAGTTCTTC. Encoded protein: CASSQVPHGGGPDEQFF.

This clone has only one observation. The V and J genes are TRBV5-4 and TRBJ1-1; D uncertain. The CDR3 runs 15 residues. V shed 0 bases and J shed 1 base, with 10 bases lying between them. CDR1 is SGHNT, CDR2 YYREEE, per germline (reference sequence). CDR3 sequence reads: CASSLDGGPNTEAFF. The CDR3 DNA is TGTGCCAGCAGCTTGGATGGAGGCCCGAACACTGAAGCTTTCTTT.

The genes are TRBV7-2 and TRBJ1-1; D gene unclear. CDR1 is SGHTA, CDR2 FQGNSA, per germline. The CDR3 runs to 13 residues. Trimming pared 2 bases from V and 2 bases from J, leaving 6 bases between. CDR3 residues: CASSLPRNTEAFF. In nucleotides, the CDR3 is TGTGCCAGCAGCTTACCGAGAAACACTGAAGCTTTCTTT.

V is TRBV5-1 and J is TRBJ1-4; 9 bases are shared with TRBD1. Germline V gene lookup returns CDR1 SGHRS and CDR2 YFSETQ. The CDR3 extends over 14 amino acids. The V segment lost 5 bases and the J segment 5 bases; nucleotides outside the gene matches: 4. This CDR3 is CASRPGTGNEKLFF. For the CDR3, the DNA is TGCGCCAGCAGGCCTGGGACAGGGAATGAAAAACTGTTTTTT.

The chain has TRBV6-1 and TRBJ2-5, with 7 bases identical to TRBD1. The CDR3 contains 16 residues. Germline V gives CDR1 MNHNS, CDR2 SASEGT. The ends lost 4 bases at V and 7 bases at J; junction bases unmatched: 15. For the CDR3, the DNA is TGTGCCAGCAGTGCCACTATAGGGACAGACCCGTGGACCCAGTACTTC. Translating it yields CASSATIGTDPWTQYF.

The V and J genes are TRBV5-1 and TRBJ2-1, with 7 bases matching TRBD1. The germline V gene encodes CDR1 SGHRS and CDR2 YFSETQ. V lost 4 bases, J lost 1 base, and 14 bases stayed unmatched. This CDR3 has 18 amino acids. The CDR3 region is CASSLRTGYLPSYNEQFF. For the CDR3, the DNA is TGCGCCAGCAGCCTCCGGACAGGCTATTTACCTTCCTACAATGAGCAGTTCTTC.

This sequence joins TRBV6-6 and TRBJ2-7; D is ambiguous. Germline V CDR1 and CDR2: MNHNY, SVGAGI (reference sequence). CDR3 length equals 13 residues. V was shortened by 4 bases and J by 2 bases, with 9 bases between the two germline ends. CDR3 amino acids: CASSFRRAYEQYF. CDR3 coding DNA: TGTGCCAGCAGTTTCCGACGGGCCTACGAGCAGTACTTC.

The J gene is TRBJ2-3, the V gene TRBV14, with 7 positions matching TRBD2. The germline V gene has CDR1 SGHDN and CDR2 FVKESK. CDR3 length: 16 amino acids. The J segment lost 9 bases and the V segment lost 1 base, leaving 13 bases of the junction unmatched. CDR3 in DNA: TGTGCCAGCAGCCAAGCGGGGGTCCGGTGGGGGGGAACGCAGTATTTT. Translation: CASSQAGVRWGGTQYF.

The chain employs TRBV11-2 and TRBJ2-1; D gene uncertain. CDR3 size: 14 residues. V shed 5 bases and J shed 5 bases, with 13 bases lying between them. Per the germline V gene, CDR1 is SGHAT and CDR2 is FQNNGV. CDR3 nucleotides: TGTGCCAGCAGCCCACCCTACCTCCACAATGAGCAGTTCTTC. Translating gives CASSPPYLHNEQFF.

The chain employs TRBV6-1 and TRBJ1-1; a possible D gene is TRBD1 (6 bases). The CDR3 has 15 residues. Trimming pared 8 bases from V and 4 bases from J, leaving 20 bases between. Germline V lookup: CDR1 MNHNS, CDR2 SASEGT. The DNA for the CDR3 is TGTGCCAGCCTACATGGCCAAACAGGGAGCACTGAAGCTTTCTTT. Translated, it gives CASLHGQTGSTEAFF.